This TCR beta chain was sequenced in a study of blood T cell repertoires in COVID-19. Study information: Acute and convalescent COVID-19 specimens originated in the United States, Italy and Spain. T cells, B-cell-depleted T cells, or PBMCs provided the cDNA or gDNA that served as material.

The authors' processing: Amplifying reference gene primers gave estimates of nucleated cell counts. Here immunoSEQ multiplex PCR was the method, and the copy in TCRdb shows in-frame clones only, minus some. Clone size and V and J calls were adopted from that table, with D and trimming inferred from the DNA. Of about 120,000 clones in the sample, 75% to 85% were seen once. Trimming removed 2 bases from V and 5 bases from J; junction bases left unmatched: 4. This CDR3 contains 14 residues. Per germline, CDR1 SGHTA and CDR2 FQGNSA. The V call is TRBV7-2, the J call TRBJ2-3; TRBD2 aligns across 7 bases. The specimen was peripheral blood. The clonotype was recovered from a human donor in a cohort sampled during active COVID-19. The CDR3 is CASSLRGVQDTQYF. The CDR3 DNA follows: TGTGCCAGCAGCTTACGGGGGGTGCAAGATACGCAGTATTTT.